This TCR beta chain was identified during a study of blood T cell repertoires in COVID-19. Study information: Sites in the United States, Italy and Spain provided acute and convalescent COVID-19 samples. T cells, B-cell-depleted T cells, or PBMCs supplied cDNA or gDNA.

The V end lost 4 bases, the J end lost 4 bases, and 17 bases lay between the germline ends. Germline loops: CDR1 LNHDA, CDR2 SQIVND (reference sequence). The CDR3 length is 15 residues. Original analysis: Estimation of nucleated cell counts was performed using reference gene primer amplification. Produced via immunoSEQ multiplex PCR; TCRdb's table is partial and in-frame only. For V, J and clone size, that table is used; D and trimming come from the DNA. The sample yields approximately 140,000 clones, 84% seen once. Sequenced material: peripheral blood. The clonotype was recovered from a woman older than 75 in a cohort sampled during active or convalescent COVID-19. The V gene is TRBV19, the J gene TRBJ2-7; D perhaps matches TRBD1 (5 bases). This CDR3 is CASSTTGRPRYEQYF. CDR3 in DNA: TGTGCCAGTAGTACCACAGGCCGCCCCCGTTACGAGCAGTACTTC.